Shown below are 25 T cell receptor beta chains from a single sample sequenced in a study of blood T cell dynamics during melanoma immunotherapy. TCRdb's copy holds only in-frame clones and misses some; the assay was immunoSEQ multiplex PCR. The sample includes roughly 6,000 clones, 88% of them seen just once. As to time point: pre-treatment baseline. The sequences come from blood, collected from a patient treated with checkpoint blockade. The receptors originated from a human donor with melanoma.

CDR3 coding DNA: TGTGCCAGCAGTTCCCGGGACAGGGTTGACGGCTACACCTTC. Translating it yields CASSSRDRVDGYTF. The chain is built from TRBV6-1 and TRBJ1-2; TRBD1 matches 9 bases. The CDR3 has 14 amino acids. V lost 5 bases to trimming and J lost 8 bases; unmatched junction nucleotides: 9. From germline, CDR1 is MNHNS and CDR2 SASEGT.

The gene calls are TRBV5-1 and TRBJ2-5, with 9 bases that match TRBD1. This CDR3 is 15 amino acids long. The V gene's germline CDR1 is SGHRS and CDR2 YFSETQ. The J segment lost 0 bases and the V segment lost 0 bases, leaving 0 bases of the junction unmatched. CDR3 DNA sequence: TGCGCCAGCAGCTTGGGGGACAGGGACCAAGAGACCCAGTACTTC. This codes for CASSLGDRDQETQYF.

This chain connects TRBV9 to TRBJ2-2, with D possibly TRBD2 on 8 matching bases. The CDR3 covers 20 residues. The germline CDR1 and CDR2 sequences are SGDLS and YYNGEE. Between the trimmed V and J ends, which lost 3 bases and 4 bases, there was a span of 28 bases. The CDR3 nucleotides are TGTGCCAGCAGCGCTACGGGAGGGGGCATCGTTTTAAGCTCCACCGGGGAGCTGTTTTTT. Translated, it gives CASSATGGGIVLSSTGELFF.

On this clone itself: The sample holds other DNA sequences that translate to the same CDR3. The chain couples TRBV11-3 to TRBJ2-1; 7 bases map to TRBD2. Germline V gives CDR1 SGHNT, CDR2 YENEEA. V lost 5 bases to trimming and J lost 10 bases; unmatched junction nucleotides: 5. This CDR3 region has 12 residues. The CDR3 loop reads CASSRSGVEQFF. CDR3 DNA: TGTGCCAGCAGCAGAAGCGGGGTAGAGCAGTTCTTC.

This chain joins TRBV27 and TRBJ2-6; D gene uncertain. The CDR3 runs 16 residues. Trimming removed 5 bases from V and 0 bases from J, with 11 bases in between. In germline, CDR1 is MNHEY, CDR2 SMNVEV (reference sequence). The CDR3 loop is CASSPSVVSGANVLTF. The CDR3 bases are TGTGCCAGCAGTCCCTCGGTCGTCTCTGGGGCCAACGTCCTGACTTTC.

The rearrangement links TRBV13 to TRBJ2-5; D unresolved. V gave up 4 bases and J gave up 1 base, with 7 bases separating them. The V gene's germline CDR1 is PRHDT and CDR2 FYEKMQ (reference sequence). CDR3 length: 13 residues. The CDR3 here is CASSWQVQETQYF. CDR3 nucleotides: TGTGCCAGCAGCTGGCAGGTCCAAGAGACCCAGTACTTC. Using reference TRBV13 and TRBJ2-5 for the parts outside the CDR3, the full variable domain is AAGVIQSPRHLIKEKRETATLKCYPIPRHDTVYWYQQGPGQDPQFLISFYEKMQSDKGSIPDRFSAQQFSDYHSELNMSSLELGDSALYFCASSWQVQETQYFGPGTRLLVL.

The rearrangement uses TRBV7-8 and TRBJ1-5; 7 bases fit TRBD1. The CDR3 runs 15 residues. CDR1 SGHVS and CDR2 FQNEAQ come from the germline V gene. Trimming took 5 bases from V and 2 from J; bases not matched to a gene: 6. The CDR3 DNA follows: TGTGCCAGCAGCACCAGGACAGGCGGCAATCAGCCCCAGCATTTT. Translated: CASSTRTGGNQPQHF.

The chain couples TRBV5-1 to TRBJ1-6; 9 bases agree with TRBD1. V was pared by 9 bases and J by 8 bases, with 6 bases of the junction left unmatched. There are 13 residues in the CDR3. From germline, CDR1 is SGHRS and CDR2 YFSETQ. CDR3 sequence (DNA): TGCGCCACCCGGGACAGGGACGATTCACCCCTCCACTTT. It encodes CATRDRDDSPLHF.

The chain combines TRBV2 with TRBJ1-5; D is ambiguous. CDR1 and CDR2 (germline): SNHLY, FYNNEI. The V end lost 4 bases, the J end lost 6 bases, and 13 bases lay between the germline ends. The CDR3 contains 14 residues. The CDR3 sequence: CASSVSLLFQPQHF. In DNA form, the CDR3 reads TGTGCCAGCAGTGTATCTCTACTTTTTCAGCCCCAGCATTTT.

The chain couples TRBV7-9 to TRBJ2-1; 8 positions agree with TRBD2. This CDR3 comprises 16 residues. Trimming removed 5 bases from V and 4 bases from J; junction bases left unmatched: 10. The germline V gene has CDR1 SEHNR and CDR2 FQNEAQ (reference sequence). The CDR3 DNA reads TGTGCCAGCAGCCCTTACTCGGGGGGGGCGTACAATGAGCAGTTCTTC. It encodes CASSPYSGGAYNEQFF.

The chain uses TRBV5-4 and TRBJ2-2; TRBD2 is a possible D gene (6 bases). Trimming took 8 bases from V and 6 from J, leaving 17 bases between them. Germline CDR1 and CDR2: SGHNT and YYREEE (reference sequence). CDR3 size: 14 residues. In nucleotides, the CDR3 is TGTGCCAGTTCTGTCGGGGGTGTCTCCGGGGAGCTGTTTTTT. Encoded protein: CASSVGGVSGELFF.

The chain couples TRBV7-6 to TRBJ1-2; 9 nucleotides align to TRBD1. This CDR3 is 16 amino acids long. V gave up 5 bases and J gave up 8 bases; unmatched junction bases: 15. CDR1 and CDR2 from the germline V gene are SGHVS and FNYEAQ. The CDR3 nucleotides are TGTGCCAGCAGCCCACCATGGACAGGGGCGGCGGAGGGCTACACCTTC. It translates to CASSPPWTGAAEGYTF.

The genes are TRBV29-1 and TRBJ2-3; no reliable D call. The V gene's germline CDR1 is SQVTM and CDR2 ANQGSEA. V lost 3 bases, J lost 2 bases, and 9 bases lay in between. The CDR3 sequence is 13 residues long. The CDR3 here is CSVEQVPTDTQYF. The CDR3 DNA sequence: TGCAGCGTTGAGCAAGTTCCCACAGATACGCAGTATTTT.

This clone was observed a handful of times. The V and J genes are TRBV6-1 and TRBJ1-2, with TRBD1 as a possible D gene (5 bases). The CDR3 runs 13 residues. Trimming left V 10 bases short and J 0 bases short, with 12 bases between. CDR1 is MNHNS, CDR2 SASEGT, per germline. The CDR3 DNA is TGTGCCATCTCCGCGGGGGCTAACTATGGCTACACCTTC. Residues: CAISAGANYGYTF.

The V and J genes are TRBV4-2 and TRBJ2-7, with 7 bases fitting TRBD1. V was clipped by 4 bases and J by 0 bases; unmatched bases: 6. The CDR3 length is 15 residues. CDR1 is LGHNA, CDR2 YNFKEQ, per germline. CDR3 DNA sequence: TGTGCCAGCAGCCTTAACAGGGGTGGCTCCTACGAGCAGTACTTC. This encodes CASSLNRGGSYEQYF.

The chain's CDR3 is CASSDSTGPAFF. CDR3 coding DNA: TGTGCCAGCAGTGACTCGACCGGGCCAGCTTTCTTT. The rearrangement joins TRBV6-4 to TRBJ1-1, with unresolved D. This CDR3 has 12 amino acids. Between the trimmed V and J ends, which lost 0 bases and 10 bases, there was a span of 9 bases. Germline V gene data show CDR1 as MRHNA and CDR2 as SNTAGT.

This chain uses TRBV2 with TRBJ1-2, with 9 positions matching TRBD1. Germline CDR1 and CDR2: SNHLY and FYNNEI. The CDR3 spans 13 residues. With 5 bases clipped from V and 7 bases from J, the junction kept 5 bases outside the gene matches. The CDR3 reads CASSPDRGGGYTF. The CDR3 nucleotides read TGTGCCAGCAGTCCCGACAGGGGGGGTGGCTACACCTTC.

The chain carries TRBV9 and TRBJ2-2; 7 bases map to TRBD1. Trimming removed 3 bases from V and 2 bases from J; junction bases left unmatched: 10. Germline V gene sequence: CDR1 SGDLS, CDR2 YYNGEE. CDR3 length: 17 amino acids. The CDR3 loop reads CASSGGTGTANTGELFF. CDR3 in DNA: TGTGCCAGCAGCGGCGGAACAGGGACAGCCAACACCGGGGAGCTGTTTTTT.

The chain combines TRBV4-3 with TRBJ1-1, with unresolved D. Germline V CDR1 and CDR2: LGHNA, YSLEER. The CDR3 totals 15 residues. Between the trimmed V and J ends, which lost 1 base and 6 bases, there was a span of 15 bases. The CDR3 is CASSQGEGGVAEAFF. DNA of the CDR3: TGCGCCAGCAGCCAAGGGGAGGGCGGGGTCGCTGAAGCTTTCTTT.

This chain links TRBV9 with TRBJ1-3; 7 nucleotides match TRBD1. V gave up 0 bases and J gave up 0 bases; unmatched junction bases: 9. The CDR3 consists of 18 residues. Germline CDR1 reads SGDLS; CDR2 reads YYNGEE. The CDR3: CASSVGLWDRPSGNTIYF. The CDR3 nucleotides read TGTGCCAGCAGCGTAGGGTTGTGGGACAGACCCTCTGGAAACACCATATATTTT.

The V gene is TRBV4-2, the J gene TRBJ2-3; 9 bases match TRBD2. Germline trimming cut 4 bases from V and 1 base from J; bases unmatched to any gene: 3. The CDR3 is 15 amino acids. Germline loops: CDR1 LGHNA, CDR2 YNFKEQ. Here the CDR3 DNA reads TGTGCCAGCAGCCCGCAGCGGGGGGGCACAGATACGCAGTATTTT. Protein sequence: CASSPQRGGTDTQYF.

V and J are TRBV7-2 and TRBJ1-5; D call uncertain. The CDR3 is made up of 13 amino acids. Per germline, CDR1 SGHTA and CDR2 FQGNSA. The V and J ends lost 5 bases and 0 bases respectively, with 5 bases between them. The CDR3 loop reads CASSLDSNQPQHF. CDR3 sequence (DNA): TGTGCCAGCAGCCTCGATAGCAATCAGCCCCAGCATTTT.

The genes are TRBV4-3 and TRBJ1-2; 7 positions agree with TRBD1. Trimming removed 0 bases from V and 3 bases from J; junction bases left unmatched: 7. CDR1 is LGHNA, CDR2 YSLEER, per germline. There are 16 residues in the CDR3. The CDR3 nucleotides are TGCGCCAGCAGCCAAGAGGGGAGACAGGGTGACTATGGCTACACCTTC. Its protein is CASSQEGRQGDYGYTF.

The V and J genes are TRBV2 and TRBJ1-1, with TRBD1 matching 8 bases. Looked up from germline, CDR1 is SNHLY and CDR2 is FYNNEI. Germline trimming cut 2 bases from V and 4 bases from J; bases unmatched to any gene: 3. The CDR3 covers 14 residues. The CDR3 DNA sequence: TGTGCCAGCAGTGAACAGGGGGCGGGCACTGAAGCTTTCTTT. Encoded protein: CASSEQGAGTEAFF.

This chain joins TRBV7-2 and TRBJ1-2; tentative D call: TRBD1 (6 bases). The CDR3 runs 15 residues. V was cut by 5 bases and J by 4 bases, with 17 bases left in between. Germline CDR1 SGHTA, CDR2 FQGNSA. CDR3 region: CASSPLGGALYGYTF. The CDR3 bases are TGTGCCAGCAGCCCCCTCGGGGGGGCTCTCTATGGCTACACCTTC.